This TCR beta chain was identified in a study of T cell changes during pregnancy in multiple sclerosis. V shed 0 bases and J shed 5 bases, with 13 bases lying between them. The germline gives CDR1 SGHAT, CDR2 FQNNGV. This CDR3 region has 15 residues. Here immunoSEQ multiplex PCR was the method, and the copy in TCRdb shows in-frame clones only, minus some. The repertoire consists of tens of thousands of clones, with 80% to 90% occurring once and the leading ten covering around 0.78%. This clone was counted once. This sequence originates from a female donor in good health, enrolled as a control in a pregnancy study. This chain links TRBV11-2 with TRBJ1-1; D remains ambiguous. The sequences come from CD4+ T cells from peripheral blood mononuclear cells, collected in the first trimester of pregnancy. The CDR3 protein is CASSLESVGGTEAFF. For the CDR3, the DNA is TGTGCCAGCAGCTTAGAAAGCGTGGGTGGAACTGAAGCTTTCTTT.